This T cell receptor (beta chain) was identified during a study of cytomegalovirus exposure and HLA in healthy donors. Study details: The use of the same platform for the 130 or so validation repertoires and the 650 to 850 first-cohort repertoires was reported by a later analysis.

Study-level points and caveats: In vitro confirmation showed three CMV-associated chains to be CMV antigen specific. Some TCR beta chains (roughly 160 of them) were listed as cytomegalovirus-associated. Rarity characterized most TCR sequences, yet some public TCRs appeared in many donors.

The table came from immunoSEQ multiplex PCR; TCRdb's copy has only in-frame clones and leaves some out. Altogether under 300,000 clones are present, about 86% being singletons, with the ten largest covering 1%. There are 15 residues in the CDR3. With 2 bases clipped from V and 2 bases from J, the junction kept 3 bases outside the gene matches. Germline CDR1 is MNHEY and CDR2 is SVGAGI. To note about this clone: Its antigen is not identified.

The specimen was PBMCs. This chain links TRBV6-5 with TRBJ2-5; 9 positions agree with TRBD1. The clonotype comes from a woman younger than 30 in good health and CMV-seronegative. In DNA, the CDR3 is TGTGCCAGCAGTTACGGACAGGGGAGGCAAGAGACCCAGTACTTC. This gives the protein CASSYGQGRQETQYF.